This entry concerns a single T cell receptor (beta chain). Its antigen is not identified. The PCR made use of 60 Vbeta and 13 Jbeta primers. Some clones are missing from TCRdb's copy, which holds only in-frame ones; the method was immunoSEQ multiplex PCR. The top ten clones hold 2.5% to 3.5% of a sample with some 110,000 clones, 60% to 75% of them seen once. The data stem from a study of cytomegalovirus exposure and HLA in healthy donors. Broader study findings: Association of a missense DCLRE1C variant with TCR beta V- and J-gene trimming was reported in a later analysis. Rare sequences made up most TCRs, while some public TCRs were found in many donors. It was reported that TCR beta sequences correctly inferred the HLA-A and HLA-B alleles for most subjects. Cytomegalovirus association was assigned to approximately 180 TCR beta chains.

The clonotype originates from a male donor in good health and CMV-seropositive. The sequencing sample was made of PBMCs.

The CDR3 reads CASSLEGQGDSPLHF. For the CDR3, the DNA is TGTGCCAGCAGCTTGGAGGGACAGGGGGATTCACCCCTCCACTTT. This chain joins TRBV5-6 and TRBJ1-6; 11 bases agree with TRBD1. The CDR3 length is 15 residues. Trimming cost V 0 bases and J 8 bases; bases outside gene matches: 1. Germline values: CDR1 SGHDT, CDR2 YYEEEE. Using reference TRBV5-6 and TRBJ1-6 for the parts outside the CDR3, the full variable domain is DAGVTQSPTHLIKTRGQQVTLRCSPKSGHDTVSWYQQALGQGPQFIFQYYEEEERQRGNFPDRFSGHQFPNYSSELNVNALLLGDSALYLCASSLEGQGDSPLHFGNGTRLTVT.